The next 17 T cell receptor beta chains were all read from a single sample in a study of tumor and adjacent non-tumor tissue in lung cancer. This sample's RNA came from whole unsorted tissue. Distant lung tissue was collected more than 3 cm away from the tumor edge. The library came from three nested PCR rounds adapted from ARM-PCR protocols. TCRdb used MiXCR to reprocess the multiplex PCR reads, holding one entry per CDR3 protein. The table has more than 60,000 distinct CDR3 sequences, more than 75% seen once; the top ten hold over 35%. Sequenced material: distant non-tumor lung tissue. The origin of the receptors is a man aged 60 to 75 with non-small cell lung cancer.

With regard to this clonotype: Possible read error: a much larger clone is one base away. The V call is TRBV30, the J call TRBJ1-5; D not certain. Germline lookup yields CDR1 GTSNPN and CDR2 SVGIG (reference sequence). The CDR3 runs 13 residues. CDR3 protein: CAWSVGYGQAQHF. The CDR3 bases are TGTGCCTGGAGTGTAGGGTATGGTCAGGCCCAGCATTTT.

This clonotype appeared a single time. One end of the junction varies from germline; a read error may be responsible. The chain is built from TRBV11-2 and TRBJ2-7; the D gene could be TRBD1 or TRBD2 (5 bases each). This CDR3 is 15 amino acids long. CDR1 and CDR2 from the germline V gene are SGHAT and FQNNGV. DNA for the CDR3: TGTGCCAGCAGGGGTTGGGGCCGGGGCTCCTACGATCAGTACTTC. This gives the protein CASRGWGRGSYDQYF. The full variable domain, its missing parts supplied by reference TRBV11-2 and TRBJ2-7, is EAGVAQSPRYKIIEKRQSVAFWCNPISGHATLYWYQQILGQGPKLLIQFQNNGVVDDSQLPKDRFSAERLKGVDSTLKIQPAKLEDSAVYLCASRGWGRGSYDQYFGPGTRLTVT.

To note about this clonotype: This likely comes from a read error, as the CDR3 has no conserved phenylalanine or tryptophan at its end. This chain joins TRBV2 and TRBJ2-2, with 9 bases that match TRBD1. Per germline, CDR1 SNHLY and CDR2 FYNNEI. This CDR3 contains 15 residues. V was clipped by 2 bases and J by 7 bases; unmatched bases: 5. The CDR3 spells CASSETGGASGELFL. For the CDR3, the DNA is TGTGCCAGCAGTGAAACAGGGGGCGCAAGCGGGGAGCTGTTTTTA.

As for this clonotype: A much larger clone is a single base away; this may be a read error. The rearrangement uses TRBV7-3 and TRBJ2-5; TRBD1 might be the D (5 bases). This CDR3 is built from 13 residues. The germline CDR1 and CDR2 sequences are SGHTA and FQGTGA. The CDR3 DNA reads TGTGTCAGCAGCCAAGACAGACAAGAGACCCAGTACTTC. Translated: CVSSQDRQETQYF.

Of note for this clonotype: A read error may be the cause here, since a much bigger clone is one base away. The chain links TRBV11-2 to TRBJ2-7; D is unclear. This CDR3 has 14 amino acids. V was cut by 7 bases and J by 3 bases, with 16 bases left in between. From germline, CDR1 is SGHAT and CDR2 FQNNGV. CDR3 residues: CASIKDVISYEQYF. The CDR3 nucleotides read TGTGCCAGCATCAAGGATGTGATTAGCTACGAGCAGTACTTC.

This clonotype was observed a single time. One junction end does not reproduce the germline sequence, and a read error may be involved. This chain connects TRBV10-3 to TRBJ2-6, with TRBD2 identical over 10 bases. This CDR3 is 20 amino acids long. Germline lookup yields CDR1 ENHRY and CDR2 SYGVKD. Here the CDR3 DNA reads TGTGTCATCAGTGAACATGGGACTAGCGAGAGGGATTCTGGGGCCAACGTCCTGACTTTC. It specifies CVISEHGTSERDSGANVLTF.

As for this clonotype: The conserved closing phenylalanine or tryptophan is absent in this CDR3, likely reflecting a read error. The V gene is TRBV12-3 or TRBV12-4, the J gene TRBJ2-3; 11 nucleotides match TRBD2. The CDR3 sequence is 17 residues long. The CDR3 nucleotides read TGTGCCAACAGTTTAGGATTAGCGGGAGGGAGCACAGATACGCAGTATTTA. It specifies CANSLGLAGGSTDTQYL.

This clonotype was detected only once. The chain is built from TRBV25-1 and TRBJ2-1; D gene ambiguous. The V end was cut by 5 bases, the J end by 10 bases, with 9 bases between. CDR1 MGHDK and CDR2 SYGVNS come from the germline V gene. The CDR3 has 11 amino acids. CDR3 loop: CASSRGVEQFF. Written as DNA, the CDR3 is TGTGCCAGCAGTAGAGGAGTGGAGCAGTTCTTC.

The count of this clonotype is one. The conserved final phenylalanine or tryptophan is absent from the CDR3, which likely points to a read error. V and J are TRBV7-8 and TRBJ2-1, with 13 bases identical to TRBD2. CDR3 length: 16 amino acids. Germline V CDR1 and CDR2: SGHVS, FQNEAQ. DNA of the CDR3: TGCGCCAGCAGCTCCTGGACTAGCGGGAGCGACAATGAGCAGTTCATC. As protein: CASSSWTSGSDNEQFI.

The CDR3 loop is CASSLGGLVGGNEQYF. In DNA, the CDR3 is TGCGCCAGCAGCTTGGGGGGACTAGTGGGAGGCAACGAGCAGTACTTC. The chain employs TRBV5-1 and TRBJ2-7; TRBD2 matches 8 bases. Trimming took 0 bases from V and 5 from J; bases not matched to a gene: 10. The V gene's germline CDR1 is SGHRS and CDR2 YFSETQ. This CDR3 is built from 16 residues.

Note on this clonotype: In this CDR3 the conserved last residue, phenylalanine or tryptophan, is missing, so a read error is likely. This rearrangement joins TRBV28 to TRBJ2-4, with D unclear. The CDR3 consists of 15 residues. Germline V gives CDR1 MDHEN, CDR2 SYDVKM. CDR3 sequence (DNA): TGTGCCAGCAGTTTATACCCCTTAGCCGAAAACATTCAGTACTTA. Protein sequence: CASSLYPLAENIQYL.

Regarding this clonotype: One end of the junction fails to match germline, which may point to a read error. The chain is built from TRBV6-1 and TRBJ1-5, with D perhaps TRBD1 (6 bases). This CDR3 is built from 14 residues. In germline, CDR1 is MNHNS, CDR2 SASEGT. The CDR3 loop is CTSSVQGGEQPQHF. The CDR3 DNA reads TGTACCAGCAGTGTACAGGGAGGAGAACAGCCCCAACATTTT.

The chain couples TRBV29-1 to TRBJ2-5, with D perhaps matching TRBD2 (5 bases). Germline CDR1 is SQVTM and CDR2 is ANQGSEA. The germline V and J ends were trimmed by 5 bases and 3 bases, with 10 bases remaining between them. The CDR3 covers 12 residues. The CDR3 bases are TGCAGCGTTCGAGGGAGTGAAGAGACCCAGTACTTC. Translation: CSVRGSEETQYF.

The J gene is TRBJ2-5, the V gene TRBV4-1; no reliable D call. Per the germline V gene, CDR1 is MGHRA and CDR2 is YSYEKL. CDR3 size: 14 residues. Trimming left V 4 bases short and J 5 bases short, with 14 bases between. The CDR3 region is CASSPGRDGETQYF. The CDR3 nucleotides are TGCGCCAGCAGCCCCGGCCGCGATGGGGAGACCCAGTACTTC.

About this clonotype: A read error may produce the germline difference seen at one junction end. The chain is built from TRBV4-2 and TRBJ1-4; the match to TRBD1 covers 8 bases. CDR1 and CDR2 (germline): LGHNA, YNFKEQ. This CDR3 spans 17 amino acids. CDR3 loop: CASSQESGYRGDEKLFF. The CDR3 DNA follows: TGTGCCAGCAGCCAAGAATCAGGCTACAGGGGGGATGAAAAACTGTTTTTC.

V usage is TRBV12-3 or TRBV12-4 and J usage is TRBJ2-1; no clear D gene. This CDR3 contains 15 residues. V was trimmed by 7 bases and J by 16 bases, leaving 29 bases between them. Here the CDR3 DNA reads TGTGCCAGCAATTTCCCTCAGCGAGACCACAATGGGCATTTCTTC. The encoded protein is CASNFPQRDHNGHFF.

This chain joins TRBV4-1 and TRBJ1-5; no definite D call. CDR1 and CDR2 (germline): MGHRA, YSYEKL. V lost 10 bases and J 0 bases, leaving 22 bases between the germline ends. The CDR3 consists of 17 residues. CDR3 DNA sequence: TGCGCCATCAACCAAGTGCGAGGATCAGATAGCAATCAGCCCCAGCATTTT. Translation gives CAINQVRGSDSNQPQHF.